These T cell receptor beta chains were read from a single sample in a study of blood T cell repertoires in COVID-19. The protocol was immunoSEQ multiplex PCR, while the TCRdb copy is restricted to in-frame clones and leaves out a portion. The sample includes approximately 300,000 clones, approximately 83% of them seen just once. Sequenced sample: peripheral blood. The receptor source for this set is a person aged 70 to 85 with COVID-19, enrolled during active disease. Each CDR3 is given without its conserved first and last residue. The order of the fields is V gene, CDR3 protein.

v_call: TRBV6-5
cdr3_aa: ASRAGTNTGELF

v_call: TRBV9
cdr3_aa: ASSVGEGRNTEAF

v_call: TRBV7-8
cdr3_aa: ASSLVLAGDTDTQY

v_call: TRBV2
cdr3_aa: ASTIGTSATGAQY

v_call: TRBV7-9
cdr3_aa: ASSLALRTSGEETQY

v_call: TRBV28
cdr3_aa: ASSLSGGSTEAF

v_call: TRBV28
cdr3_aa: ASRPQGVPNQPQH

v_call: TRBV19
cdr3_aa: ASSPARQPQH

v_call: TRBV7-2
cdr3_aa: ASSSPPGERSYEQY

v_call: TRBV29-1
cdr3_aa: SVTRGSQAQPNSPLH

v_call: TRBV5-1
cdr3_aa: ASSSGLAGGPSYNEQF

v_call: TRBV6-5
cdr3_aa: ASLTGGNQPQH

v_call: TRBV13
cdr3_aa: ASSTGQGRRGYT

v_call: TRBV6-2/TRBV6-3
cdr3_aa: ASSWEGALGTWELF

v_call: TRBV28
cdr3_aa: ATPGPWAGGNYGYT

v_call: TRBV7-9
cdr3_aa: ASSQVTGGNEKLF

v_call: TRBV3-1/TRBV3-2
cdr3_aa: ASSQVVARYPQETQY

v_call: TRBV4-3
cdr3_aa: ASSRAFDRGITYEQY

v_call: TRBV10-1
cdr3_aa: ASRRCGSGSGQETQY

v_call: TRBV7-2
cdr3_aa: ASSSSGGHYGYT

v_call: TRBV11-2
cdr3_aa: ASSLDPTEAF

v_call: TRBV7-2
cdr3_aa: ASSLVGGGSGKQF

v_call: TRBV9
cdr3_aa: ASSVGTSGSYEQY

v_call: TRBV7-9
cdr3_aa: ASSFGGVSQY

v_call: TRBV27
cdr3_aa: ASSPRTGGGYT

v_call: TRBV28
cdr3_aa: ASSFILNEQY

v_call: TRBV7-6
cdr3_aa: ASSSGLAGGQGETQY

v_call: TRBV28
cdr3_aa: ASSHRTGQETQY

v_call: TRBV2
cdr3_aa: ASSALTSGETQY

v_call: TRBV21-1
cdr3_aa: ASSTFLLLASRSYNEQF

v_call: TRBV28
cdr3_aa: ASQDTGYT

v_call: TRBV24-1
cdr3_aa: ATSGSDRGLWGYT

v_call: TRBV7-9
cdr3_aa: ASSPQGAWGTEAF

v_call: TRBV18
cdr3_aa: ASMKPNTQY

v_call: TRBV6-4
cdr3_aa: ASSADGVDREHYEQY

v_call: TRBV6-5
cdr3_aa: ASSYEANTDTQY